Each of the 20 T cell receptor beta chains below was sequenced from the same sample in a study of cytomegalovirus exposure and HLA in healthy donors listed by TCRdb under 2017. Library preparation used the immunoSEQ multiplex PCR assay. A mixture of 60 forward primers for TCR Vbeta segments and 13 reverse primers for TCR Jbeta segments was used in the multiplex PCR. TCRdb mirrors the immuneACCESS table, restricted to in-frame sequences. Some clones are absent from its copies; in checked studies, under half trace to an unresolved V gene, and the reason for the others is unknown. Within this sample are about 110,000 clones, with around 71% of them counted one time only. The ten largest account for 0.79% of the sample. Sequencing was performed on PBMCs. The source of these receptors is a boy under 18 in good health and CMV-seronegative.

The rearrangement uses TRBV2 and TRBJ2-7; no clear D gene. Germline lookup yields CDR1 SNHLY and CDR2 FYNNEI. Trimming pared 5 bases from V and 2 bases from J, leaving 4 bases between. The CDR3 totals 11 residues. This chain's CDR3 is CASSYTYEQYF. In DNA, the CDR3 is TGTGCCAGCAGTTACACCTACGAGCAGTACTTC.

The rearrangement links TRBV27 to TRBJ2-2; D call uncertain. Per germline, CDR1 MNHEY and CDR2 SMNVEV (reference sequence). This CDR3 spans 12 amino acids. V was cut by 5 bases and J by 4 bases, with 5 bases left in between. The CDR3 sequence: CASSLLTGELFF. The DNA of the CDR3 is TGTGCCAGCAGTCTCCTCACCGGGGAGCTGTTTTTT.

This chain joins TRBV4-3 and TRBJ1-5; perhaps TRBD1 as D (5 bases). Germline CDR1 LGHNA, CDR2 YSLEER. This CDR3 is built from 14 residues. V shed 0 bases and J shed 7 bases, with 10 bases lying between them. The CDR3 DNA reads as TGCGCCAGCAGCCAAGACGGAAGGGGCCAGCCCCAGCATTTT. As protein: CASSQDGRGQPQHF.

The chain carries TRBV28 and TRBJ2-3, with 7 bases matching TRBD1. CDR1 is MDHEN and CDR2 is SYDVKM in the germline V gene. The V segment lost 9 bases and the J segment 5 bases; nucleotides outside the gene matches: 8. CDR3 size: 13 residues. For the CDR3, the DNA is TGTGCCAGTAAAACAGGGGCGGTAGATACGCAGTATTTT. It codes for CASKTGAVDTQYF.

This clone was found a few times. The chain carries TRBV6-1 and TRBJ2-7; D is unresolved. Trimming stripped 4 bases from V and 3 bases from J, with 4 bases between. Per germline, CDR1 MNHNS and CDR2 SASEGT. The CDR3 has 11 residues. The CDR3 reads CASSGNYEQYF. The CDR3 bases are TGTGCCAGCAGTGGTAACTACGAGCAGTACTTC.

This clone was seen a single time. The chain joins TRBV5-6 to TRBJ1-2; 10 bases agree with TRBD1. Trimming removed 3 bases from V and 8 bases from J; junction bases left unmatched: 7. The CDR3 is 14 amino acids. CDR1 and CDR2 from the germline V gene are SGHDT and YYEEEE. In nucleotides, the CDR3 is TGTGCCAGCAGCTCCGGGACAGGGGTGGGGGGCTACACCTTC. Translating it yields CASSSGTGVGGYTF.

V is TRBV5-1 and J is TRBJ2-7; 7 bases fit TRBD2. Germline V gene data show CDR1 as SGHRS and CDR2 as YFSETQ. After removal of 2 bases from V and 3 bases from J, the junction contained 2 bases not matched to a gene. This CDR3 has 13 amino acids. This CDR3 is CASSLAGYYEQYF. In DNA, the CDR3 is TGCGCCAGCAGCTTAGCGGGATACTACGAGCAGTACTTC.

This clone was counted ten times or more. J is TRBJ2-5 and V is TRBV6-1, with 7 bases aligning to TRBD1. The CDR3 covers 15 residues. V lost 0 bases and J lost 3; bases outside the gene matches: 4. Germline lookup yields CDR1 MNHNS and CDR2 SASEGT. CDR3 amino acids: CASSEAQGTKETQYF. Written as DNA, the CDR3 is TGTGCCAGCAGTGAAGCACAGGGGACAAAAGAGACCCAGTACTTC.

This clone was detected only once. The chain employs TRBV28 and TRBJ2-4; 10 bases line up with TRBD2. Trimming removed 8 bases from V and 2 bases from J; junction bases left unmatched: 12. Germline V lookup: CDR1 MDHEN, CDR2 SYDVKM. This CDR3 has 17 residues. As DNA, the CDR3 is TGTGCCAGCTTAGCGGGAGGACTGGGGAAAACCAAAAACATTCAGTACTTC. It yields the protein CASLAGGLGKTKNIQYF.

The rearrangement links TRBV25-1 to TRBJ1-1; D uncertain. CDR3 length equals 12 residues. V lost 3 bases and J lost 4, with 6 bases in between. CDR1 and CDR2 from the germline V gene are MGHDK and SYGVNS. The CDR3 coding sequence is TGTGCCAGCAGTGAGGCCAGCACTGAAGCTTTCTTT. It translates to CASSEASTEAFF.

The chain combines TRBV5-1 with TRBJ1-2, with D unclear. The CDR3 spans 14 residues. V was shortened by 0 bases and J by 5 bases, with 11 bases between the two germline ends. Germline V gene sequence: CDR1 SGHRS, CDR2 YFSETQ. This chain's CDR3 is CASSLASEIYGYTF. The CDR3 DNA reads TGCGCCAGCAGCTTGGCGTCGGAGATTTATGGCTACACCTTC.

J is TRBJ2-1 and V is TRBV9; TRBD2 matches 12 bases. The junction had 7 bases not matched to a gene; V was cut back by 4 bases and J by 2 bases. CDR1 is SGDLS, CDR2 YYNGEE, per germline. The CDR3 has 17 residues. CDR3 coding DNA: TGTGCCAGCAGCTCAGCCCTAGCGGGAGGGGCCTACAATGAGCAGTTCTTC. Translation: CASSSALAGGAYNEQFF.

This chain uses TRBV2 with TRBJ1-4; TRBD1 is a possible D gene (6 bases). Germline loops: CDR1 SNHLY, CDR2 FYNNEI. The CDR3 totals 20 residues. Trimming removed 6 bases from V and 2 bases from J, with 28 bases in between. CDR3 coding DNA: TGTGCCAGCAGGAAGTTAAACAGGGATTGTGGTAGGCCGACTAATGAAAAACTGTTTTTT. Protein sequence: CASRKLNRDCGRPTNEKLFF.

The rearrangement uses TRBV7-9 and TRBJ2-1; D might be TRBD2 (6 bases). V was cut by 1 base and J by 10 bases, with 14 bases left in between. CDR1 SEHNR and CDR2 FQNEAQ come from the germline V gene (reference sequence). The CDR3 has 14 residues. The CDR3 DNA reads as TGTGCCAGCAGCTTAGGGCGGGGCCCAATGGAGCAGTTCTTC. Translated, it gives CASSLGRGPMEQFF.

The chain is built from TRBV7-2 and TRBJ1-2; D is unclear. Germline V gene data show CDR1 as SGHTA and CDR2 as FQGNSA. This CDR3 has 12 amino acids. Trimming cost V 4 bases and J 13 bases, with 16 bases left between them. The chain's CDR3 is CASSSSPVRGTF. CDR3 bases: TGTGCCAGCAGCTCTTCCCCGGTCCGGGGCACCTTC.

CDR3 DNA sequence: TGTGCCAGCAGCTTCTCGCAGGGGGACACCGGGGAGCTGTTTTTT. It encodes CASSFSQGDTGELFF. The V and J genes are TRBV7-3 and TRBJ2-2; 7 bases agree with TRBD1. V gave up 3 bases and J gave up 3 bases; unmatched junction bases: 4. This CDR3 has 15 residues. Germline lookup yields CDR1 SGHTA and CDR2 FQGTGA.

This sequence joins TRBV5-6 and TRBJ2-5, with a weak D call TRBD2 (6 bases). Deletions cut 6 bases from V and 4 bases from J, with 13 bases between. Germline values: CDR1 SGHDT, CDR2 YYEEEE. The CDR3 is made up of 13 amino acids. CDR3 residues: CASTTWGVETQYF. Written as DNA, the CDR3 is TGTGCCAGCACGACGTGGGGGGTAGAGACCCAGTACTTC. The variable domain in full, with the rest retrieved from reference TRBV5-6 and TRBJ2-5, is DAGVTQSPTHLIKTRGQQVTLRCSPKSGHDTVSWYQQALGQGPQFIFQYYEEEERQRGNFPDRFSGHQFPNYSSELNVNALLLGDSALYLCASTTWGVETQYFGPGTRLLVL.

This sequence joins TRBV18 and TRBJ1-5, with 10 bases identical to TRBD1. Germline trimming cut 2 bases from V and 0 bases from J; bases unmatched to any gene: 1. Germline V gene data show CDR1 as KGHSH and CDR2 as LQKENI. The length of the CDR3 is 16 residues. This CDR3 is CASSPGTGDSNQPQHF. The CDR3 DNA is TGTGCCAGCTCACCAGGGACAGGGGATAGCAATCAGCCCCAGCATTTT.

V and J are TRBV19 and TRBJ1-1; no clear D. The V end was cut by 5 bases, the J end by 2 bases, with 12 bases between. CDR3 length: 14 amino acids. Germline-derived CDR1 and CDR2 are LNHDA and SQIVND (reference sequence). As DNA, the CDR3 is TGTGCCAGTAGTCCCTATGCGGTTAACACTGAAGCTTTCTTT. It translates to CASSPYAVNTEAFF.

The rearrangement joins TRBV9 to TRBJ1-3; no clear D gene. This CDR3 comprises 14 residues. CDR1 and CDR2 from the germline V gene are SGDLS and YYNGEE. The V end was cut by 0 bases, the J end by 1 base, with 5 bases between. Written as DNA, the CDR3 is TGTGCCAGCAGCGTAGAGCAATCTGGAAACACCATATATTTT. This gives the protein CASSVEQSGNTIYF.